The clone carrying this T cell receptor beta chain has at least ten counts. The authors built TCR beta libraries using iRepertoire HTBI primers and Arm-PCR of CDR3 regions. TCRdb processed the multiplex PCR reads anew with MiXCR; each CDR3 protein has one entry. This sample has 400,000 to 650,000 distinct CDR3 sequences, with around 16% found just once. This sample is part of a study of regulatory T cells in long-lasting Graves disease. Time point here: newly diagnosed GD, antithyroid drugs for less than 3 months. With RNA extracted from PBMCs as input, the TCR library was made. CDR1 and CDR2 from the germline V gene are ENHRY and SYGVKD. Unmatched junction bases numbered 6, after V lost 10 bases and J lost 7 bases. This CDR3 spans 11 amino acids. The sample was also linked to a second study, of T cells in Graves' hyperthyroidism and ophthalmopathy. That work states: Diagnosis rested on symptoms, serum thyroxine and TRAb, thyroid ultrasound, and orbital computed tomography.

The sequence derives from a woman aged 35 to 59 with Graves disease. This chain links TRBV10-3 with TRBJ1-1; 7 bases are a match to TRBD1. The material was peripheral blood mononuclear cells (PBMCs), obtained at new diagnosis, from a patient treated with antithyroid drugs. CDR3 DNA: TGTGCCAGCAAACGGGACAGTGAAGCTTTCTTT. Its protein is CASKRDSEAFF.